Below, one T cell receptor beta chain is given with its context. Its antigen is still unknown. Trimming took 1 base from V and 2 from J, leaving 12 bases between them. This CDR3 has 15 amino acids. Germline CDR1 reads SGHTA; CDR2 reads FQGTGA. This entry belongs to a study of shared clonotypes between healthy human individuals. Study-level information: There were three CD4 naive, three CD4 memory, two CD8 naive and one CD8 memory plates per donor.

Repertoires were generated with immunoSEQ multiplex PCR, while TCRdb's copy carries only in-frame clones and drops some. The sample has 1.6 million or so clones, approximately 98.5% seen once; the top ten hold about 0.4%. Findings of the study overall: It was anticipated that sequencing depth would influence how many clonotypes donors shared. Non-shared clonotypes displayed generation probabilities falling below those of clonotypes present in all four donors.

Naive CD4+ cells were CD45RA-selected; the remaining cells were memory. The rearrangement links TRBV7-3 to TRBJ2-7, with D perhaps TRBD1 (6 bases). The sequenced sample consisted of naive CD4+ T cells sorted from blood. Subset defined: CD45RA+ positively selected. This sequence was found in a man aged 25-45 years in good health. The CDR3 DNA reads as TGTGCCAGCAGCTTAAGGAGGACAGAAGCCTACGAGCAGTACTTC. This gives the protein CASSLRRTEAYEQYF.